This TCR beta chain was recorded in a study of T cell responses to AZD1222 COVID-19 vaccine. General study findings and limits: The CD4 TCRs associated with vaccination extended across spike and predominated at 160-218 and 743-854. Recipients of two AZD1222 doses showed rising Spike-specific TCR breadth and depth. All repertoire sampling was performed exclusively after the peak T cell response. Reportedly, nearly half the spike-specific TCRs target unmutated variant regions.

Germline values: CDR1 SGHKS, CDR2 YYEKEE (reference sequence). The CDR3 loop spans 14 amino acids. V dropped 3 bases and J dropped 0 bases, with 7 bases sitting between them. For this clone: Its antigen remains unknown.

Profiled with immunoSEQ multiplex PCR; TCRdb holds only in-frame clones, not every one. This repertoire shows 95,000 to 120,000 clones, 88% found once; its top ten account for around 6%. The TCR was taken from an adult who received the AZD1222 COVID-19 vaccine. The specimen was peripheral blood, collected 28 days after the second AZD1222 dose. V is TRBV5-5 and J is TRBJ1-3; D call uncertain. The CDR3 DNA reads TGTGCCAGCAGCTCACAAACCTCTGGAAACACCATATATTTT. Its translation is CASSSQTSGNTIYF.